This entry lists 20 T cell receptor beta chains sequenced from one sample in a study of Graves' ophthalmopathy and Graves' hyperthyroidism. For repertoire sequencing, the TCR beta CDR3 regions were amplified from RNA transcripts. The library came from an HTBI-primed first-round RT-PCR and a second-round multiplex PCR. A single record per CDR3 protein comes from TCRdb applying MiXCR to the multiplex PCR reads. This sample has some 350,000 distinct CDR3 sequences, with approximately 17% found just once. Sample: peripheral blood. These receptors were obtained from an adult woman with stable Graves' hyperthyroidism.

This clonotype was found many times. The genes are TRBV27 and TRBJ1-4; 11 bases align to TRBD1. V dropped 5 bases and J dropped 7; count of bases not matched to a gene: 9. The germline gives CDR1 MNHEY, CDR2 SMNVEV (reference sequence). This CDR3 is 16 amino acids long. In nucleotides, the CDR3 is TGTGCCAGCAGTCCGGGGACAGGGGGTCTGGCTGAAAAACTGTTTTTT. Amino acid sequence: CASSPGTGGLAEKLFF.

V gene TRBV7-9 combines with J gene TRBJ1-3, with D unclear. Trimming left V 0 bases short and J 3 bases short, with 6 bases between. CDR1 and CDR2 from the germline V gene are SEHNR and FQNEAQ (reference sequence). This CDR3 comprises 14 residues. The CDR3 spells CASSLAQIGNTIYF. The CDR3 nucleotides read TGTGCCAGCAGCTTAGCACAGATTGGAAACACCATATATTTT.

Many counts were recorded for this clonotype. The chain combines TRBV27 with TRBJ1-1; D gene ambiguous. There are 13 residues in the CDR3. The germline gives CDR1 MNHEY, CDR2 SMNVEV (reference sequence). The germline V and J ends were trimmed by 5 bases and 0 bases, with 7 bases remaining between them. CDR3 bases: TGTGCCAGCAGTGCTGACATGAACACTGAAGCTTTCTTT. The encoded protein is CASSADMNTEAFF.

The gene calls are TRBV7-9 and TRBJ2-4, with D perhaps TRBD1 (6 bases). This CDR3 spans 11 amino acids. Germline CDR1 reads SEHNR; CDR2 reads FQNEAQ (reference sequence). V was pared by 3 bases and J by 14 bases, with 11 bases between. CDR3 sequence (DNA): TGTGCCAGCAGCTTCGGACAGATTAAGTACTTC. It is translated as CASSFGQIKYF.

This clonotype was counted at least ten times. The V and J genes are TRBV28 and TRBJ1-2; 7 bases fit TRBD1. Germline assignment: CDR1 MDHEN and CDR2 SYDVKM. The trim removed 4 bases at V and 0 bases at J, leaving 11 bases unmatched. The CDR3 sequence is 17 residues long. The CDR3 DNA is TGTGCCAGCAGTTACAGGGGTAGTCCGGCTACTAACTATGGCTACACCTTC. Amino acids: CASSYRGSPATNYGYTF.

This clonotype was seen ten or more times. V gene TRBV6-5 combines with J gene TRBJ1-2; D is unclear. Germline V gives CDR1 MNHEY, CDR2 SVGAGI. The CDR3 is 13 residues long. With 2 bases removed from V and 5 bases from J, the gap between germline ends came to 9 bases. CDR3 region: CASSYDRRYGYTF. The DNA for the CDR3 is TGTGCCAGCAGTTACGACCGGAGGTATGGCTACACCTTC.

This clonotype was detected many times. J is TRBJ2-7 and V is TRBV20-1, with 9 bases fitting TRBD2. Germline values: CDR1 DFQATT, CDR2 SNEGSKA (reference sequence). The CDR3 is 14 amino acids. Trimming removed 1 base from V and 5 bases from J; junction bases left unmatched: 6. The CDR3 nucleotides read TGCAGTGCTAGAGTAGCGGGAGTGCTTGACGAGCAGTACTTC. Encoded protein: CSARVAGVLDEQYF.

This clonotype was observed at least ten times. V gene TRBV7-2 combines with J gene TRBJ2-7; tentatively, D is TRBD2 (5 bases). The CDR3 is 13 residues long. Germline assignment: CDR1 SGHTA and CDR2 FQGNSA. The germline V and J ends were trimmed by 5 bases and 4 bases, with 12 bases remaining between them. CDR3 DNA sequence: TGTGCCAGCAGCCCGGACTGGGGATACGAGCAGTACTTC. Its protein product is CASSPDWGYEQYF.

This chain joins TRBV12-3 or TRBV12-4 and TRBJ1-5, with no clear D. Trimming removed 4 bases at V and 4 bases at J, with 11 bases between. This CDR3 region has 14 residues. CDR3 nucleotides: TGTGCCAGCAGTTCGTCTTCGGATAATCAGCCCCAGCATTTT. Amino acid sequence: CASSSSSDNQPQHF.

The chain uses TRBV30 and TRBJ1-3; the D is unclear. CDR1 is GTSNPN and CDR2 is SVGIG in the germline V gene (reference sequence). This CDR3 region has 15 residues. The ends were cut back, 3 bases at V and 4 bases at J, with 16 bases in the middle. The CDR3 DNA follows: TGTGCCTGGAGCCTCCAGCGGACGGGGGGAAACACCATATATTTT. Protein: CAWSLQRTGGNTIYF.

This chain joins TRBV29-1 and TRBJ2-2; TRBD2 might be the D (5 bases). V lost 7 bases and J 5 bases, leaving 11 bases between the germline ends. Germline V lookup: CDR1 SQVTM, CDR2 ANQGSEA. The CDR3 covers 12 residues. The CDR3: CSGGSDTGELFF. DNA for the CDR3: TGCAGCGGAGGGTCTGATACCGGGGAGCTGTTTTTT.

V gene TRBV6-1 combines with J gene TRBJ2-5; D remains ambiguous. Looked up from germline, CDR1 is MNHNS and CDR2 is SASEGT. Between the trimmed V and J ends, which lost 6 bases and 3 bases, there was a span of 14 bases. The CDR3 consists of 14 residues. The CDR3 spells CASSLSQAEETQYF. Written as DNA, the CDR3 is TGTGCCAGCAGCTTGAGTCAGGCGGAAGAGACCCAGTACTTC.

The sample holds many counts of this clonotype. This chain connects TRBV11-2 to TRBJ2-2; 7 nucleotides line up with TRBD2. The CDR3 extends over 16 amino acids. The V gene's germline CDR1 is SGHAT and CDR2 FQNNGV. V was pared by 1 base and J by 1 base, with 3 bases of the junction left unmatched. The CDR3 coding sequence is TGTGCCAGCAGCTTAGGCGGGAGAGTGAACACCGGGGAGCTGTTTTTT. Protein product: CASSLGGRVNTGELFF.

This clonotype was seen ten or more times. The chain is built from TRBV6-1 and TRBJ1-1; D is unclear. Germline CDR1 and CDR2: MNHNS and SASEGT. The CDR3 extends over 13 amino acids. V was clipped by 3 bases and J by 11 bases, with 16 bases between them. The CDR3 DNA reads TGTGCCAGCAGTGAGAGCTTCTCCCCTTGGGCTTTCTTT. It is translated as CASSESFSPWAFF.

The chain couples TRBV9 to TRBJ2-2, with TRBD1 identical over 9 bases. The CDR3 extends over 16 amino acids. Trimming cost V 3 bases and J 3 bases; bases outside gene matches: 6. Germline V gene lookup returns CDR1 SGDLS and CDR2 YYNGEE. CDR3 residues: CASSGQQGAYTGELFF. The CDR3 coding sequence is TGTGCCAGCAGCGGCCAACAGGGGGCTTACACCGGGGAGCTGTTTTTT. The full variable domain, in which reference TRBV9 and TRBJ2-2 provide the parts outside the CDR3, is DSGVTQTPKHLITATGQRVTLRCSPRSGDLSVYWYQQSLDQGLQFLIQYYNGEERAKGNILERFSAQQFPDLHSELNLSSLELGDSALYFCASSGQQGAYTGELFFGEGSRLTVL.

The chain recombines TRBV11-1 with TRBJ2-5; D unresolved. V gave up 1 base and J gave up 5 bases, with 14 bases separating them. The CDR3 covers 15 residues. CDR1 is SGHAT and CDR2 is FQDESV in the germline V gene (reference sequence). This CDR3 reads CASSLESASWETQYF. The DNA of the CDR3 is TGTGCCAGCAGCTTAGAATCGGCCTCTTGGGAGACCCAGTACTTC.

This clonotype showed up many times. This chain joins TRBV28 and TRBJ2-7; D unclear. The CDR3 runs 11 residues. V gave up 7 bases and J gave up 2 bases, with 6 bases separating them. CDR1 is MDHEN, CDR2 SYDVKM, per germline. This chain's CDR3 is CASKNPYEQYF. CDR3 DNA sequence: TGTGCCAGCAAAAACCCCTACGAGCAGTACTTC. Filled out from reference TRBV28 and TRBJ2-7, the complete variable domain reads DVKVTQSSRYLVKRTGEKVFLECVQDMDHENMFWYRQDPGLGLRLIYFSYDVKMKEKGDIPEGYSVSREKKERFSLILESASTNQTSMYLCASKNPYEQYFGPGTRLTVT.

In this sample, this clonotype turned up many times. V and J are TRBV28 and TRBJ1-1, with D unclear. Trimming pared 8 bases from V and 0 bases from J, leaving 13 bases between. This CDR3 comprises 14 residues. Germline CDR1 and CDR2: MDHEN and SYDVKM. DNA of the CDR3: TGTGCCAGCCATGGACGAACGGTGAACACTGAAGCTTTCTTT. Its protein is CASHGRTVNTEAFF.

In its sample, this clonotype was seen a few times. As the CDR3 is not closed by the conserved phenylalanine or tryptophan, this likely results from a read error. No DNA is shown, since the ends of the CDR3 on it are uncertain; the CDR3 is the one TCRdb lists. The chain uses TRBV12-3 or TRBV12-4 and TRBJ1-1; the table's D call of TRBD1 was not tested on the DNA. The CDR3 sequence runs 15 residues, both termini included. The chain's CDR3 is CASSSNRGLSTEACY.

In the case of this clonotype: Likely a read error: the CDR3 ends without its conserved phenylalanine or tryptophan. The chain employs TRBV7-2 and TRBJ1-2; a possible D gene is TRBD1 (5 bases). Trimming left V 4 bases short and J 5 bases short, with 11 bases between. Germline V gives CDR1 SGHTA, CDR2 FQGNSA. This CDR3 is 13 amino acids long. The chain's CDR3 is CASSSGSRYGYTI. The DNA for the CDR3 is TGTGCCAGCAGCTCAGGGTCTCGGTATGGCTACACCATC.